The source of this T cell receptor (beta chain) is a study of PD-L1 blockade in urothelial cancer. Germline lookup yields CDR1 ENHRY and CDR2 SYGVKD. V lost 5 bases and J lost 4; bases outside the gene matches: 3. This CDR3 is built from 14 residues. Clones were read by immunoSEQ multiplex PCR, and TCRdb kept only the in-frame ones, dropping some. The sample consists of 90,000 or so clones, about 89% of them appearing once. Described time point: pretreatment peripheral blood. The TCR originated in a woman aged 80 or over with urothelial cancer. This sequence joins TRBV10-3 and TRBJ2-5; 11 bases are shared with TRBD1. Here the sequenced sample was PBMCs, taken around atezolizumab (anti-PD-L1) treatment. The CDR3 sequence: CAISRGQGGETQYF. For the CDR3, the DNA is TGTGCCATCAGTAGGGGACAGGGGGGAGAGACCCAGTACTTC.